Shown below are 30 T cell receptor beta chains from a single sample sequenced in a study of blood T cell repertoires in COVID-19. Libraries were prepared by immunoSEQ multiplex PCR; TCRdb keeps only in-frame clonotypes and omits some of them. The table lists 100,000 to 150,000 clones, about 87% of them singletons. The sequenced sample was peripheral blood. These receptors all come from a woman in her fifties or sixties with acute or convalescent COVID-19.

The chain couples TRBV20-1 to TRBJ2-5, with TRBD2 matching 9 bases. The V gene end was trimmed by 3 bases and the J gene end by 4 bases; junction bases not matched to a gene: 9. CDR3 length equals 15 residues. Germline CDR1 and CDR2: DFQATT and SNEGSKA (reference sequence). CDR3 nucleotide sequence: TGCAGTGCTAGTCGGCCTAGCGGGATTGGAGAGACCCAGTACTTC. Its translation is CSASRPSGIGETQYF.

The J gene is TRBJ1-1, the V gene TRBV7-9; 10 positions agree with TRBD1. Germline lookup yields CDR1 SEHNR and CDR2 FQNEAQ (reference sequence). The CDR3 is 15 amino acids. V lost 5 bases to trimming and J lost 5 bases; unmatched junction nucleotides: 8. CDR3 amino acids: CASSPPGQGKTEAFF. In DNA form, the CDR3 reads TGTGCCAGCAGCCCTCCGGGACAGGGGAAGACTGAAGCTTTCTTT.

This clone has only a few counts. The chain is built from TRBV18 and TRBJ2-1, with D tentatively TRBD1 (5 bases). The CDR3 has 16 residues. V was clipped by 1 base and J by 4 bases, with 14 bases between them. Germline V gene data show CDR1 as KGHSH and CDR2 as LQKENI. The CDR3 region has the DNA TGTGCCAGCTCACCACTTCTGGGGCAGGGATACAATGAGCAGTTCTTC. This translates into CASSPLLGQGYNEQFF.

V gene TRBV23-1 combines with J gene TRBJ2-5, with D perhaps TRBD1 (6 bases). TRBV23-1 is recorded as an ORF, its role being uncertain. The CDR3 is 13 residues long. V lost 7 bases and J lost 5, with 14 bases in between. The CDR3 DNA follows: TGCGCCAGCAAATGGAGAAGGGGGGAGACCCAGTACTTC. This codes for CASKWRRGETQYF.

V usage is TRBV6-5 and J usage is TRBJ2-7; D unclear. The CDR3 is 12 amino acids. The ends were cut back, 6 bases at V and 1 base at J, with 7 bases in the middle. Germline V gene lookup returns CDR1 MNHEY and CDR2 SVGAGI. This CDR3 reads CASRQASYEQYF. CDR3 nucleotides: TGTGCCAGCAGGCAGGCATCCTACGAGCAGTACTTC.

The chain recombines TRBV5-1 with TRBJ2-6; TRBD1 agrees at 8 bases. The CDR3 loop spans 18 amino acids. The ends lost 0 bases at V and 0 bases at J; junction bases unmatched: 5. CDR1 is SGHRS and CDR2 is YFSETQ in the germline V gene. The CDR3 coding sequence is TGCGCCAGCAGCTTGGTGGGGACAGGCCGCTCTGGGGCCAACGTCCTGACTTTC. Translated, it gives CASSLVGTGRSGANVLTF.

V and J are TRBV6-6 and TRBJ1-4; 7 bases align to TRBD1. This CDR3 is 14 amino acids long. The J segment lost 7 bases and the V segment lost 2 bases, leaving 4 bases of the junction unmatched. Germline V gene data show CDR1 as MNHNY and CDR2 as SVGAGI (reference sequence). CDR3 in DNA: TGTGCCAGCAGTTACGCGACAGGGACTGAAAAACTGTTTTTT. Residues: CASSYATGTEKLFF.

V and J are TRBV7-9 and TRBJ2-1; 7 nucleotides agree with TRBD2. The length of the CDR3 is 15 residues. CDR1 and CDR2 from the germline V gene are SEHNR and FQNEAQ (reference sequence). V dropped 5 bases and J dropped 5; count of bases not matched to a gene: 9. CDR3 in amino acids: CASSPLAGVNNEQFF. CDR3 DNA: TGTGCCAGCAGCCCCCTTGCGGGAGTAAACAATGAGCAGTTCTTC. Full variable domain (rest looked up from reference TRBV7-9 and TRBJ2-1): DTGVSQNPRHKITKRGQNVTFRCDPISEHNRLYWYRQTLGQGPEFLTYFQNEAQLEKSRLLSDRFSAERPKGSFSTLEIQRTEQGDSAMYLCASSPLAGVNNEQFFGPGTRLTVL.

A word on this clone: This specimen includes other DNA sequences encoding the same CDR3. This chain links TRBV9 with TRBJ2-1; D perhaps matches TRBD2 (6 bases). The V end lost 0 bases, the J end lost 2 bases, and 9 bases lay between the germline ends. CDR3 length equals 15 residues. Germline values: CDR1 SGDLS, CDR2 YYNGEE. The CDR3 region is CASSVVGGTYNEQFF. The DNA for the CDR3 is TGTGCCAGCAGCGTAGTAGGAGGGACCTACAATGAGCAGTTCTTC.

CDR3 protein: CASSFDRNEQYF. CDR3 bases: TGTGCCAGCAGCTTTGACAGGAACGAGCAGTACTTC. This chain joins TRBV7-9 and TRBJ2-7; D perhaps matches TRBD1 (6 bases). Trimming cost V 3 bases and J 5 bases, with 8 bases left between them. The CDR3 spans 12 residues. Germline CDR1 reads SEHNR; CDR2 reads FQNEAQ (reference sequence).

This chain links TRBV2 with TRBJ2-5; TRBD2 agrees at 9 bases. Unmatched junction bases numbered 11, after V lost 4 bases and J lost 5 bases. The CDR3 consists of 16 residues. Germline V gene data show CDR1 as SNHLY and CDR2 as FYNNEI. This chain's CDR3 is CASSGARRGRAETQYF. CDR3 nucleotides: TGTGCCAGCAGTGGGGCCCGGCGCGGGAGGGCTGAGACCCAGTACTTC.

The rearrangement uses TRBV21-1 and TRBJ1-5; TRBD1 is taken as the D call from the table, unchecked against the DNA. TRBV21-1 is flagged as a pseudogene. CDR3 size: 16 residues. The CDR3 reads CASSGGQDDSNQPQHF. In DNA form, the CDR3 reads TGTGCCAGCAGCGGAGGACAGGACGATAGCAATCAGCCCCAGCATTTT.

This chain connects TRBV7-6 to TRBJ1-4, with 10 bases identical to TRBD1. Trimming cost V 5 bases and J 5 bases; bases outside gene matches: 5. The length of the CDR3 is 15 residues. Germline V gene data show CDR1 as SGHVS and CDR2 as FNYEAQ. DNA of the CDR3: TGTGCCAGCAGCCCCCGGACAGGGGGAAATGAAAAACTGTTTTTT. Translating gives CASSPRTGGNEKLFF.

This chain uses TRBV28 with TRBJ2-2; the D gene is possibly TRBD2 (7 bases). Trimming cost V 7 bases and J 4 bases, with 16 bases left between them. This CDR3 is 15 amino acids long. Germline CDR1 MDHEN, CDR2 SYDVKM. CDR3 sequence (DNA): TGTGCCAGCAACCTAGGGGGGGGCGGCACCGGGGAGCTGTTTTTT. As protein: CASNLGGGGTGELFF.

V is TRBV27 and J is TRBJ1-2; no clear D gene. Germline values: CDR1 MNHEY, CDR2 SMNVEV (reference sequence). V lost 0 bases and J lost 6, with 14 bases in between. The CDR3 totals 15 residues. This CDR3 reads CASSLSMTRIDGYTF. CDR3 DNA: TGTGCCAGCAGTTTATCGATGACGAGGATAGATGGCTACACCTTC.

This chain joins TRBV7-9 and TRBJ2-1, with 7 bases matching TRBD2. CDR1 is SEHNR and CDR2 is FQNEAQ in the germline V gene (reference sequence). J was trimmed by 1 base and V by 5 bases; bases with no gene match: 2. The CDR3 runs to 14 residues. CDR3 in amino acids: CASSQGGSYNEQFF. The CDR3 DNA reads TGTGCCAGCAGCCAGGGAGGGTCCTACAATGAGCAGTTCTTC.

This chain uses TRBV24-1 with TRBJ2-6; D might be TRBD2 (5 bases). The ends were cut back, 7 bases at V and 0 bases at J, with 9 bases in the middle. The germline gives CDR1 KGHDR, CDR2 SFDVKD. The CDR3 extends over 15 amino acids. The CDR3 spells CATSPGTSGANVLTF. DNA of the CDR3: TGTGCCACCAGCCCGGGAACCTCTGGGGCCAACGTCCTGACTTTC.

This clone was counted only a few times. J is TRBJ1-2 and V is TRBV11-3; the D gene is possibly TRBD1 (5 bases). CDR1 is SGHNT, CDR2 YENEEA, per germline. The V end was cut by 1 base, the J end by 7 bases, with 13 bases between. This CDR3 has 14 residues. CDR3 DNA sequence: TGTGCCAGCAGCTTAGTGGGACTTCCTGGTGGCTACACCTTC. Amino acid sequence: CASSLVGLPGGYTF.

In DNA form, the CDR3 reads TGTGCCAGCAGTTATGGGGGGGGCACAGGTTCACCCCTCCACTTT. It is translated as CASSYGGGTGSPLHF. This sequence joins TRBV27 and TRBJ1-6, with D maybe TRBD1 (6 bases). Trimming left V 4 bases short and J 9 bases short, with 16 bases between. Germline V lookup: CDR1 MNHEY, CDR2 SMNVEV (reference sequence). The CDR3 spans 15 residues.

The chain uses TRBV10-3 and TRBJ2-6, with D perhaps TRBD2 (5 bases). Germline values: CDR1 ENHRY, CDR2 SYGVKD. The ends were cut back, 4 bases at V and 0 bases at J, with 7 bases in the middle. This CDR3 has 15 residues. The CDR3 spells CAISGELSGANVLTF. The CDR3 bases are TGTGCCATCAGTGGGGAGCTCTCTGGGGCCAACGTCCTGACTTTC.

The chain links TRBV19 to TRBJ1-3, with D uncertain. There are 17 residues in the CDR3. Trimming pared 5 bases from V and 8 bases from J, leaving 25 bases between. In germline, CDR1 is LNHDA, CDR2 SQIVND (reference sequence). Here the CDR3 reads CASSLDRSRKMADTIYF. The CDR3 coding sequence is TGTGCCAGTAGTCTCGACCGCAGCAGGAAGATGGCAGACACCATATATTTT.

The V call is TRBV6-5, the J call TRBJ1-2; D is perhaps TRBD1 (6 bases). CDR3 length: 13 residues. From germline, CDR1 is MNHEY and CDR2 SVGAGI. V was clipped by 5 bases and J by 11 bases, with 18 bases between them. The CDR3, as DNA: TGTGCCAGCAGTCTGCGACAGGACCTGGGTTACACCTTC. Encoded protein: CASSLRQDLGYTF.

Concerning this clone: This same CDR3 is encoded by further DNA sequences in the sample. This chain uses TRBV19 with TRBJ1-5; no firm D call. Trimming removed 3 bases from V and 2 bases from J, with 8 bases in between. The CDR3 loop spans 14 amino acids. Germline V gene sequence: CDR1 LNHDA, CDR2 SQIVND (reference sequence). The CDR3 nucleotides are TGTGCCAGTAGTATTATGGCCGGCAATCAGCCCCAGCATTTT. Translation: CASSIMAGNQPQHF.

The chain links TRBV15 to TRBJ2-1; TRBD1 matches 12 bases. In germline, CDR1 is LNHNV, CDR2 YYDKDF (reference sequence). This CDR3 contains 16 residues. With V trimmed by 2 bases and J by 9 bases, 8 bases remained unmatched. The CDR3 nucleotides read TGTGCCACCAGCAGACCCGGGACAGGGGGCCCCTTTGAGCAGTTCTTC. Its protein product is CATSRPGTGGPFEQFF.

The rearrangement joins TRBV7-9 to TRBJ1-2; 10 bases fit TRBD1. V was clipped by 4 bases and J by 7 bases; unmatched bases: 6. Germline V lookup: CDR1 SEHNR, CDR2 FQNEAQ (reference sequence). The CDR3 extends over 14 amino acids. The CDR3 sequence: CASSSGTGEVGYTF. The CDR3 DNA reads TGTGCCAGCAGCTCCGGGACAGGGGAAGTTGGCTACACCTTC.

With regard to this clone: One junction end does not reproduce the germline sequence, and a read error may be involved. The chain recombines TRBV5-5 with TRBJ2-7; D unclear. Germline V lookup: CDR1 SGHKS, CDR2 YYEKEE (reference sequence). The CDR3 length is 14 residues. CDR3 amino acids: CASSLAHGSYEQYF. The CDR3 DNA reads TGTGCCAGCAGTTTGGCCCACGGGTCCTACGAGCAGTACTTC.

V is TRBV6-5 and J is TRBJ1-1; weak D call: TRBD1 (5 bases). Per the germline V gene, CDR1 is MNHEY and CDR2 is SVGAGI. V lost 2 bases and J 6 bases, leaving 13 bases between the germline ends. The CDR3 runs 14 residues. The CDR3 DNA is TGTGCCAGCAGTTACAGCGGGGCTGGGTCTGAAGCTTTCTTT. This translates into CASSYSGAGSEAFF.

The CDR3 here is CATGEGSSYNEQFF. The CDR3 nucleotides read TGTGCCACGGGGGAGGGAAGCTCCTACAATGAGCAGTTCTTC. The chain joins TRBV19 to TRBJ2-1, with 7 bases matching TRBD2. The CDR3 is 14 residues long. CDR1 is LNHDA, CDR2 SQIVND, per germline (reference sequence). Trimming cost V 10 bases and J 0 bases; bases outside gene matches: 6.

This chain uses TRBV19 with TRBJ2-3; 9 positions match TRBD2. With V trimmed by 1 base and J by 0 bases, 2 bases remained unmatched. Germline CDR1 is LNHDA and CDR2 is SQIVND (reference sequence). The CDR3 runs 16 residues. Here the CDR3 reads CASSIGLAASTDTQYF. In nucleotides, the CDR3 is TGTGCCAGTAGTATAGGACTAGCGGCTAGCACAGATACGCAGTATTTT.

V gene TRBV21-1 combines with J gene TRBJ2-7; whether TRBD2, the table's D call, matches the DNA was not checked. TRBV21-1 is reported as a pseudogene. This CDR3 region has 14 residues. The DNA of the CDR3 is TGTGCCAGCAGCAAGAGGGGAGGTTCCTACGAGCAGTACGTC. This translates into CASSKRGGSYEQYV.